The source of this TCR beta chain is a study of blood T cell repertoires in COVID-19. As for the study in general: Sample material is recorded as cDNA or gDNA derived from T cells, B-cell-depleted T cells, or PBMCs.

V was clipped by 6 bases and J by 4 bases, with 6 bases between them. The length of the CDR3 is 12 residues. Per germline, CDR1 MNHEY and CDR2 SVGAGI. Recruits, aged about 18 to 95 years, lived in 20 to 30 US areas. The study assigned cohorts using participant-reported clinical history. In the authors' workflow: The authors estimated nucleated cell counts from reference gene primer amplification. The method was immunoSEQ multiplex PCR; TCRdb's version includes in-frame clones alone and lacks a portion of them. The DNA was the basis for D and trimming; V, J and clone size are from that table. Here the sample spans about 250,000 clones, approximately 85% being singletons.

This clonotype was sampled from a woman in her forties or fifties with acute COVID-19. Specimen: PBMCs or T cells enriched from blood (not recorded which). This chain connects TRBV6-5 to TRBJ2-2, with no clear D. CDR3 amino acids: CASRESTGELFF. CDR3 in DNA: TGTGCCAGCAGGGAGTCCACCGGGGAGCTGTTTTTT.